This TCR beta chain came from a study of T cell repertoires in ileal Crohn's disease (dated by TCRdb to the late 2010s). Regarding the complete study: The median duration of disease was approximately eight years, and at the time of surgery around 36% of patients were active smokers. All patients had surgery for a complication: stricturing disease in 61% and penetrating disease in around 39%. Postoperative therapy was given to about half of the patients, with thiopurines administered to 11 patients and anti-TNF agents administered to some 17 patients. TCR repertoire analysis was done in a few dozen Crohn's disease patients from a prospective multicentre cohort. The study was conducted in parallel with a multicentre cohort that was designed to identify predictors of early endoscopic recurrence following ileocolonic resection. Endoscopic postoperative recurrence was defined by a Rutgeerts score above i0. A total of roughly 170 mucosal samples from some 60 patients were sequenced, collected from several sites on the surgical specimen and at postoperative endoscopy.

The CDR3, from cysteine to phenylalanine, totals 13 residues. The CDR3 DNA has 39 bases and is translated from base 1. This clone is assessed as medium-sized (0.01 to 0.1%). Its binding antigen is unknown. No quality values exist for individual bases; no much larger clone is one base distant. Adults with ileal or ileocolonic Crohn's disease and an indication for ileocolonic resection were eligible for inclusion. Whole ileal mucosal biopsies were kept frozen at -80 degrees C prior to DNA extraction. Genomic DNA was extracted from frozen whole biopsies with a TRizol-based method and quantified on a NanoDrop 2000 spectrophotometer. About 500 nanograms of biopsy DNA per sample were submitted for commercial TCRB immunosequencing. CDR3 regions were amplified from genomic DNA by Adaptive Biotechnology using a two-step, amplification bias-controlled multiplex PCR. Primers for every V and J gene segment were used in the first PCR, and barcodes and Illumina adapters were added in the second PCR. CDR3 libraries were sequenced using an Illumina instrument. The authors' pipeline ran thus. Analysis combined the vendor-provided pipelines with custom analysis of raw data in R/Bioconductor under R version 3.3.0. Clonality, which ranges from 0 to 1, was calculated as the inverse of the normalised Shannon entropy across all productive clones. High-frequency clones were defined as the share of the repertoire taken up by the top 100 clones, keeping only clones that passed a 95% confidence test. Overlap between samples was measured with the Morisita-Horn index, while repertoire diversity was measured with the Simpson index. Imported from immuneACCESS, the table was reduced by TCRdb to in-frame sequences with V and J called. These copies leave out some clones; in studies compared against another copy, an unresolved V gene accounts for under half, and the cause of the remainder is not known. From that table come the V and J calls and clone size; the DNA was used to work out D and trimming. This sample has about 5,400 clones in its table, and 75% to 85% of those were observed once. The top ten constitute roughly 13% of the sample.

Results and caveats for the whole study, not just this receptor: Higher high-frequency clone percentages at surgery were associated with endoscopic recurrence; all patients with clonality above 26.8% (18/57) had recurrence. Mucosal CD4 and CD8 T cells were sorted and sequenced only in a subgroup of patients, the size of which was not stated. A significantly higher proportion of clonal expansions was observed in active smokers at surgery than in non-smokers (approximately 26% vs 17%, p=0.02). Compared with CD4 T cells, sorted CD8 T cells held more high-frequency clones, which suggests that the mucosal expansions were mostly CD8.

This receptor was obtained from an adult with Crohn's disease. Sequencing input: ileal tissue. In this chain, TRBV21-1 is recombined with TRBJ1-5. TRBV21-1 is reported as a pseudogene. The DNA reads TGTGCCAGCAGCCCGCGATACAATCAGCCCCAGCATTTT. Its amino acids are CASSPRYNQPQHF.